One and the same sample provided the 21 T cell receptor beta chains below, sequenced in a study of shared clonotypes between healthy human individuals (dated by TCRdb to the early 2020s). For the CD8 naive samples, CD45RO-negative cells were positively selected for CCR7, yielding a CD45RA+CCR7+ population from which TemRA cells were excluded. Library creation used the immunoSEQ multiplex PCR assay. TCRdb retrieved this table from immuneACCESS and kept in-frame rearrangements only. Not all clones are present; in checked studies, unresolved V genes account for under half, and no reason is known for the remainder. Recorded for this sample are hundreds of thousands of clones; more than 85% of them occurred a single time. 24% of the sample lies in the top ten. The sequencing input was naive CD8+ T cells sorted from blood. The cell subset or site label of this sample denotes: CD45RA+CCR7+. These receptors came from a man aged 25 to 40 in good health.

The chain joins TRBV28 to TRBJ2-1, with D perhaps assigned TRBD1 or TRBD2 (5 bases each). V shed 1 base and J shed 9 bases, with 13 bases lying between them. The germline gives CDR1 MDHEN, CDR2 SYDVKM. The CDR3 extends over 14 amino acids. In DNA form, the CDR3 reads TGTGCCAGCAGTTTATACGGGACGGGCTCTGAGCAGTTCTTC. Protein: CASSLYGTGSEQFF.

V usage is TRBV7-9 and J usage is TRBJ1-4; no definite D call. Germline V CDR1 and CDR2: SEHNR, FQNEAQ (reference sequence). Trimming cost V 3 bases and J 8 bases, with 10 bases left between them. The CDR3 is 13 residues long. The CDR3 sequence is CASSFGRPEKLFF. CDR3 bases: TGTGCCAGCAGCTTCGGCAGGCCCGAAAAACTGTTTTTT.

The V call is TRBV5-1, the J call TRBJ2-7; a possible D gene is TRBD2 (6 bases). CDR1 SGHRS and CDR2 YFSETQ come from the germline V gene. This CDR3 comprises 14 residues. V lost 4 bases to trimming and J lost 2 bases, with 13 bases between them. The CDR3 sequence: CASSELGRTYEQYF. DNA for the CDR3: TGCGCCAGCAGCGAGTTGGGGAGGACCTACGAGCAGTACTTC.

The chain has TRBV2 and TRBJ2-3; 10 bases agree with TRBD2. Germline lookup yields CDR1 SNHLY and CDR2 FYNNEI. J lost 11 bases, V lost 6 bases, and 11 bases had no gene match. This CDR3 comprises 14 residues. CDR3 sequence: CASSGGTSDLGQYF. DNA of the CDR3: TGTGCCAGCAGCGGCGGGACTAGCGACCTGGGGCAGTATTTT.

This CDR3 reads CASSLQDGDQPQHF. The CDR3 region has the DNA TGTGCCAGCAGTTTACAGGACGGGGATCAGCCCCAGCATTTT. V is TRBV27 and J is TRBJ1-5; no reliable D call. V lost 2 bases and J lost 5, with 10 bases in between. Per germline, CDR1 MNHEY and CDR2 SMNVEV (reference sequence). There are 14 residues in the CDR3.

A note on this clone: The sample carries other DNA sequences with the same CDR3. V is TRBV2 and J is TRBJ2-1; the D is unclear. V was pared by 8 bases and J by 0 bases, with 11 bases between. The CDR3 spans 14 residues. Germline V gene lookup returns CDR1 SNHLY and CDR2 FYNNEI. The CDR3 loop reads CASLALSSYNEQFF. The CDR3 bases are TGTGCCAGCCTCGCCTTGAGCTCCTACAATGAGCAGTTCTTC.

This chain joins TRBV5-1 and TRBJ2-7; D not resolved. Trimming stripped 3 bases from V and 0 bases from J, with 16 bases between. CDR3 length: 16 amino acids. Looked up from germline, CDR1 is SGHRS and CDR2 is YFSETQ. CDR3 sequence (DNA): TGCGCCAGCAGCTCGCCTGCGACCTCAAACTCCTACGAGCAGTACTTC. Its translation: CASSSPATSNSYEQYF.

Worth noting for this clone: Other DNA sequences from this sample encode an identical CDR3 as well. V and J are TRBV4-3 and TRBJ2-7; D is undetermined. CDR3 length: 14 amino acids. Per germline, CDR1 LGHNA and CDR2 YSLEER. The germline V and J ends were trimmed by 0 bases and 7 bases, with 13 bases remaining between them. The CDR3 nucleotides are TGCGCCAGCAGCCAAGATCTAGTGGGCGGTGAGCAGTACTTC. This translates into CASSQDLVGGEQYF.

J is TRBJ2-5 and V is TRBV29-1; TRBD1 or TRBD2 may be the D gene (5 bases each). V was shortened by 0 bases and J by 1 base, with 18 bases between the two germline ends. The CDR3 runs to 17 residues. The germline CDR1 and CDR2 sequences are SQVTM and ANQGSEA. The CDR3: CSVEESGWWGSQETQYF. The CDR3, as DNA: TGCAGCGTTGAAGAATCGGGGTGGTGGGGGAGCCAAGAGACCCAGTACTTC. Looking up the rest from reference TRBV29-1 and TRBJ2-5 gives the full variable domain: SAVISQKPSRDICQRGTSLTIQCQVDSQVTMMFWYRQQPGQSLTLIATANQGSEATYESGFVIDKFPISRPNLTFSTLTVSNMSPEDSSIYLCSVEESGWWGSQETQYFGPGTRLLVL.

The chain employs TRBV5-5 and TRBJ2-7; D is unclear. Trimming stripped 2 bases from V and 5 bases from J, with 8 bases between. Per germline, CDR1 SGHKS and CDR2 YYEKEE (reference sequence). CDR3 size: 12 residues. The CDR3 sequence is CASSFSTHEQYF. The CDR3 DNA follows: TGTGCCAGCAGCTTCTCTACCCACGAGCAGTACTTC.

This chain joins TRBV18 and TRBJ2-5; D possibly uses TRBD1 or TRBD2 (6 bases each). V shed 5 bases and J shed 5 bases, with 15 bases lying between them. Germline V gene sequence: CDR1 KGHSH, CDR2 LQKENI. The CDR3 totals 14 residues. The DNA of the CDR3 is TGTGCCAGCTCATCTGTCGGGGGCGGGGAGACCCAGTACTTC. Its translation: CASSSVGGGETQYF.

The chain couples TRBV27 to TRBJ1-5; D is unresolved. The germline V and J ends were trimmed by 5 bases and 5 bases, with 10 bases remaining between them. This CDR3 contains 13 residues. Germline-derived CDR1 and CDR2 are MNHEY and SMNVEV (reference sequence). The CDR3 nucleotides read TGTGCCAGCAGTCTGAACATTCATCAGCCCCAGCATTTT. This sequence encodes CASSLNIHQPQHF.

The chain joins TRBV23-1 to TRBJ2-1; no firm D call. TRBV23-1 is known as an ORF, though its function is uncertain. This CDR3 spans 11 amino acids. The V end was cut by 9 bases, the J end by 1 base, with 4 bases between. The CDR3 reads CARTSYNEQFF. For the CDR3, the DNA is TGCGCCAGAACATCCTACAATGAGCAGTTCTTC.

The V and J genes are TRBV7-6 and TRBJ2-1; D may be TRBD2 (7 bases). V lost 1 base and J 11 bases, leaving 18 bases between the germline ends. There are 15 residues in the CDR3. CDR1 SGHVS and CDR2 FNYEAQ come from the germline V gene. The CDR3 spells CASSLEGGLPPQQFF. The CDR3 DNA follows: TGTGCCAGCAGCTTAGAGGGGGGACTACCTCCTCAGCAGTTCTTC.

Note on this clone: Different DNA sequences within this sample yield the same CDR3. The chain has TRBV4-3 and TRBJ2-7, with D unclear. Germline V CDR1 and CDR2: LGHNA, YSLEER. Trimming stripped 0 bases from V and 3 bases from J, with 12 bases between. The CDR3 extends over 15 amino acids. The CDR3 DNA reads TGCGCCAGCAGCCAAGATCGGGCAGGTAGCTACGAGCAGTACTTC. As protein: CASSQDRAGSYEQYF.

This sequence joins TRBV10-1 and TRBJ2-2, with 9 bases matching TRBD1. Germline V CDR1 and CDR2: WNHNN, SYGVQD (reference sequence). The CDR3 runs 13 residues. Trimming at V came to 4 bases and at J to 6 bases, leaving 0 bases not matched to a gene. In DNA, the CDR3 is TGCGCCAGCAGTGGACAGGGGGCCGGGGAGCTGTTTTTT. Residues: CASSGQGAGELFF.

This clone was seen more than once but under ten times. Within the sample, other DNA sequences also encode this same CDR3. The gene calls are TRBV18 and TRBJ1-5; TRBD1 aligns across 7 bases. With V trimmed by 6 bases and J by 4 bases, 3 bases remained unmatched. The CDR3 consists of 13 residues. The germline gives CDR1 KGHSH, CDR2 LQKENI. In nucleotides, the CDR3 is TGTGCCAGCTCCTTGGACAGGAATCAGCCCCAGCATTTT. This encodes CASSLDRNQPQHF.

The gene calls are TRBV30 and TRBJ2-4; the D gene is possibly TRBD2 (5 bases). With 3 bases removed from V and 6 bases from J, the gap between germline ends came to 9 bases. The CDR3 sequence is 12 residues long. CDR1 and CDR2 (germline): GTSNPN, SVGIG (reference sequence). CDR3 in amino acids: CAWSPDSNIQYF. The CDR3 region has the DNA TGTGCCTGGAGCCCGGACTCAAACATTCAGTACTTC.

Only a few counts were recorded for this clone. This sequence joins TRBV2 and TRBJ1-1; TRBD1 matches at 9 bases. The V and J ends lost 6 bases and 12 bases, in that order; junction bases with no gene match: 2. The CDR3 is 10 residues long. Germline CDR1 is SNHLY and CDR2 is FYNNEI. The chain's CDR3 is CASRGQGPFF. The CDR3 coding sequence is TGTGCCAGCAGGGGACAGGGACCTTTCTTT.

This chain connects TRBV6-1 to TRBJ2-7; TRBD2 matches at 12 bases. After removal of 6 bases from V and 4 bases from J, the junction contained 7 bases not matched to a gene. CDR1 is MNHNS and CDR2 is SASEGT in the germline V gene. This CDR3 contains 15 residues. The CDR3 DNA reads TGTGCCAGCAGAGACGGACTAGCGGGACGGTACGAGCAGTACTTC. This codes for CASRDGLAGRYEQYF.

J is TRBJ2-7 and V is TRBV7-8; D is ambiguous. Trimming took off 7 bases at V and 5 bases at J, with 18 bases between the two ends. The germline V gene has CDR1 SGHVS and CDR2 FQNEAQ. This CDR3 spans 14 amino acids. The CDR3 region has the DNA TGTGCCAGCACCGGTAGGCCGGATTTCGACGAGCAGTACTTC. This encodes CASTGRPDFDEQYF.